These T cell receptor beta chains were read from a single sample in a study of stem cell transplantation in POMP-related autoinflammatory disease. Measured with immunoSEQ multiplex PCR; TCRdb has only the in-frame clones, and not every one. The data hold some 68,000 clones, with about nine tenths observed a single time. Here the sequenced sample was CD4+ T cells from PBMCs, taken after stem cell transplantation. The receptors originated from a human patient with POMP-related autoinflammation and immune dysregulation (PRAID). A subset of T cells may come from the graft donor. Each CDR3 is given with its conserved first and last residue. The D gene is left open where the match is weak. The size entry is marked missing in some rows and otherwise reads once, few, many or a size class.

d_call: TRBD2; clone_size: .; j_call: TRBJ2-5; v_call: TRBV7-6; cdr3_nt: TGTGCCAGCAGCCTCGGGGTCCTCGGGGGGGGCCAAGAGACCCAGTACTTC; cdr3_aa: CASSLGVLGGGQETQYF
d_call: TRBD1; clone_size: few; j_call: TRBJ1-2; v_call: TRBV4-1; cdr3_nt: TGCGCCAGCAGCTTCCCTCGGACAGGGGGCGCTGCTAAATGGTATGGCTACACCTTC; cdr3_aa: CASSFPRTGGAAKWYGYTF
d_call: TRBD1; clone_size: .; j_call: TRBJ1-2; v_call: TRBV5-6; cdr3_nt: TGTGCCAGCAGTCCCGGCAGGGGGGATGGCTACACCTTC; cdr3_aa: CASSPGRGDGYTF
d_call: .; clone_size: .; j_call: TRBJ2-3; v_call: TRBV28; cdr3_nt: TGTGCCAGCAGGGTCGGGCGCCGAAGACAGATACCCACAGATACGCAGTATTTT; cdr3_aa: CASRVGRRRQIPTDTQYF
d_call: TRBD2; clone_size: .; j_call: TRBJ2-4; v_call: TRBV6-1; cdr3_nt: TGTGCCAGCAGTGAAATGGTAGCGGGGTCCAAAAACATTCAGTACTTC; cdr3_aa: CASSEMVAGSKNIQYF
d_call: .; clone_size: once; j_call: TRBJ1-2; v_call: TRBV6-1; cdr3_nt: TGTGCCAGCAGTGAAAGGAACAGCCACTATGGCTACACCTTC; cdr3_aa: CASSERNSHYGYTF
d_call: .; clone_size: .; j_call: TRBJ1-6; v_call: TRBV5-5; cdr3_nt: TGTGCCAGCAGCCCCGAGACAGGAGGTCGTAATTCACCCCTCCACTTT; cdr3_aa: CASSPETGGRNSPLHF
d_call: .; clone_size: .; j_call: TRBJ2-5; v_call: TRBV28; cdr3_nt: TGTGCCAGCAGACTCCCGGGACAAGAGACCCAGTACTTC; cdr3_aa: CASRLPGQETQYF
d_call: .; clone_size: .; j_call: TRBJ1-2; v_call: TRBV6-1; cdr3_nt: TGTGCCAGCAGTGAACGCGCGGCGGTGGATGGCTACACCTTC; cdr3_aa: CASSERAAVDGYTF
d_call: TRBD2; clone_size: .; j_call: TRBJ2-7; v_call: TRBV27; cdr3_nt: TGTGCCAGCAGTTTATTAGGTCGGGCTAGCGGGATGGGGCCCTACGAGCAGTACTTC; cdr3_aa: CASSLLGRASGMGPYEQYF
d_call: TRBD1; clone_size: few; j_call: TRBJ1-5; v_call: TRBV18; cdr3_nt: TGTGCCAGCTCACCCGACAGGGGCAATCAGCCCCAGCATTTT; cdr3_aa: CASSPDRGNQPQHF
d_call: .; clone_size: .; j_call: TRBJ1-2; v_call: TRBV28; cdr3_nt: TGTGCCAGCAGTTGGGGGGGGCGAAATTATGGCTACACCTTC; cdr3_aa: CASSWGGRNYGYTF
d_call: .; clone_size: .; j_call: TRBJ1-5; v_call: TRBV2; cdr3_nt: TGTGCCAGCAGTGGGCGCAGGGGCGGTCAGCCCCAGCATTTT; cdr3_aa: CASSGRRGGQPQHF
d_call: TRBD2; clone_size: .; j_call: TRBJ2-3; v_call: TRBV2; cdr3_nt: TGTGCCAGCAGGAAGCCGGGATGGACTAGCGGGAGGTGGGTCACAGATACGCAGTATTTT; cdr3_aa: CASRKPGWTSGRWVTDTQYF
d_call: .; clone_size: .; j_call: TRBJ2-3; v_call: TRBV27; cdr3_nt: TGTGCCAGCAGTTTAGCATCCCTTGGTCGGACAGATACGCAGTATTTT; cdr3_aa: CASSLASLGRTDTQYF
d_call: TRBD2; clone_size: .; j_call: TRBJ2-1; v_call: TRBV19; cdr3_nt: TGTGCCAGTACCCCCGGGGGGGGGAGCTCCTACAATGAGCAGTTCTTC; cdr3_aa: CASTPGGGSSYNEQFF
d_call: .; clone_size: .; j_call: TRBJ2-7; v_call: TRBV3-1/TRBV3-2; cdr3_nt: TGTGCCAGCAGCCAAGGAGGGGGCTACGAGCAGTACTTC; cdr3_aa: CASSQGGGYEQYF
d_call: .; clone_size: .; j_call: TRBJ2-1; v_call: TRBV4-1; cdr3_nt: TGCGCCAGCAGCCATGGCCTTAAGGGCCGACTTAACAATGAGCAGTTCTTC; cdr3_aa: CASSHGLKGRLNNEQFF
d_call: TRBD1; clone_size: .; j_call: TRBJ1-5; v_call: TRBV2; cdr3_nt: TGTGCCAGCGGACAGGGGGCTGGCAATCAGCCCCAGCATTTT; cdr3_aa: CASGQGAGNQPQHF
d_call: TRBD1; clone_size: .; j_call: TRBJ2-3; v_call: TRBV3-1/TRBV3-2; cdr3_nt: TGTGCCAGCAGCCTAACAGGGGGCGTGACGCAGTATTTT; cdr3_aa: CASSLTGGVTQYF
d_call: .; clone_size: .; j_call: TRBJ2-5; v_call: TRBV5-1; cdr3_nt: TGCGCCAGCAGCTTGTCGGGCGGGTTGGGAGAGACCCAGTACTTC; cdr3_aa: CASSLSGGLGETQYF
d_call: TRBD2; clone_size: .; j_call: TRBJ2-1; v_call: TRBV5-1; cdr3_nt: TGCGCCAGCAGGCGCTTGAGCTCACTAGCGGGAGCCTCGGATGAGCAGTTCTTC; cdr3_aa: CASRRLSSLAGASDEQFF
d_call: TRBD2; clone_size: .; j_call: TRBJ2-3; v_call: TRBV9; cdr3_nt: TGTGCCAGCAGCATCCCGGGTAGCGGGGGCACAGATACGCAGTATTTT; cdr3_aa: CASSIPGSGGTDTQYF
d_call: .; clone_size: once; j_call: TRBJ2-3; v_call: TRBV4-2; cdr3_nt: TGTGCCAGCAGCCAAGATGTTGGTCAGGGAGACACAGATACGCAGTATTTT; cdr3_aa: CASSQDVGQGDTDTQYF
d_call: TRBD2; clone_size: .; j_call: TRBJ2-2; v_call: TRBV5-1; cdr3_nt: TGCGCCAGCGCTCTGGCAGCGGGGGACACCGGGGAGCTGTTTTTT; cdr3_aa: CASALAAGDTGELFF
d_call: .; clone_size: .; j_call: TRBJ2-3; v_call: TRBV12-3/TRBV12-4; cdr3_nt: TGTGCCGGAGGTGGGCAGCCCATAGATACGCAGTATTTT; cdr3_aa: CAGGGQPIDTQYF
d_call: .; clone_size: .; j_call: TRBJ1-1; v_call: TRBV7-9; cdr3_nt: TGTGCCAGCAGCTTCACGCAGAATAACACTGAAGCTTTCTTT; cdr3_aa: CASSFTQNNTEAFF
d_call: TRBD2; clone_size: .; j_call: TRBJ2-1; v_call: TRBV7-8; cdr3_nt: TGTGCCAGCAGCCCCGGCGGGGGAGGGAATGAGCAGTTCTTC; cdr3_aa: CASSPGGGGNEQFF
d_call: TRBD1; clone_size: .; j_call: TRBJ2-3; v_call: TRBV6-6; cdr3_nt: TGTGCCAGCCACCGGGACAGGTATCCGGATACGCAGTATTTT; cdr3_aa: CASHRDRYPDTQYF
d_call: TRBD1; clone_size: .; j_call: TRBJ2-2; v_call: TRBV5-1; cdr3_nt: TGCGCCAGCAGCTTGTCAGGGGGCCTTCGCGGCGGGGAGCTGTTTTTT; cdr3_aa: CASSLSGGLRGGELFF
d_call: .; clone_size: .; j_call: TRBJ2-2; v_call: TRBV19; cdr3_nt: TGTGCCAGTACCACCGGTAGAGTCCGTACCGGGGAGCTGTTTTTT; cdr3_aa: CASTTGRVRTGELFF
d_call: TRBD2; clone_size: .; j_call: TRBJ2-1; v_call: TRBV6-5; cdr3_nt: TGTGCCAGCAGTTATGGATCTAGCGGGAGTCTTGAGCAGTTCTTC; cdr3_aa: CASSYGSSGSLEQFF
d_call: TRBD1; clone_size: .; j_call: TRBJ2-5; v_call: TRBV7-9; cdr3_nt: TGTGCCAGCAGCTCACTAGTGGGGCAACACAGGGGGCGAGAGACCCAGTACTTC; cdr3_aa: CASSSLVGQHRGRETQYF
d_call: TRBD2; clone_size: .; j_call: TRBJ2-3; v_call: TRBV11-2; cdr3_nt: TGTGCCAGCAGCTTAGTGGCGGGGGGCACAGATACGCAGTATTTT; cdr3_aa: CASSLVAGGTDTQYF
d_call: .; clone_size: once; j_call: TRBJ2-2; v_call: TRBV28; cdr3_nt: TGTGCCAGCATTCAGAGCACCGGGGAGCTGTTTTTT; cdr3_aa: CASIQSTGELFF
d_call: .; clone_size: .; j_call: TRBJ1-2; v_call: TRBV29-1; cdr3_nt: TGCAGCGTTGTGACCGGGGGCTACACCTTC; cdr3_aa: CSVVTGGYTF
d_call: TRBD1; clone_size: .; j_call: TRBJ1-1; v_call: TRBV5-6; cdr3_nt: TGTGCCAGCAGCTTAGATGACAGGGGGAGCACTGAAGCTTTCTTT; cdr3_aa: CASSLDDRGSTEAFF
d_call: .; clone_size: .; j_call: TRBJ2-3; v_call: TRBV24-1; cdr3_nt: TGTGCCACCAGTGATTTGGCTGGGCGGGGCACAGATACGCAGTATTTT; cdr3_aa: CATSDLAGRGTDTQYF
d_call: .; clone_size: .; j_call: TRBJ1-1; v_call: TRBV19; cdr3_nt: TGTGCCAGTAGTATTGTGGGGGCGGGGACTGAAGCTTTCTTT; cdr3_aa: CASSIVGAGTEAFF
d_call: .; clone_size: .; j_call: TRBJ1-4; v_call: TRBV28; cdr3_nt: TGTGCCAGCATGGGGCCTAATGAAAAACTGTTTTTT; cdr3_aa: CASMGPNEKLFF
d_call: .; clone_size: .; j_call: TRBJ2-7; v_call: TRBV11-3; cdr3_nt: TGTGCCAGCAGCCTCAGTGAAGGGGACGAGCAGTACTTC; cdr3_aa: CASSLSEGDEQYF
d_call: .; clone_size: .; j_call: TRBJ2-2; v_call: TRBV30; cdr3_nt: TGTGCCTGCCAGGGAGCCACCGGGGAGCTGTTTTTT; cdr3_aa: CACQGATGELFF
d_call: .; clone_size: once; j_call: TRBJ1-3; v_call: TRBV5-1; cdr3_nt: TGCGCCAGCAGCTCCGGGGCGGGTGGAAACACCATATATTTT; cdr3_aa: CASSSGAGGNTIYF
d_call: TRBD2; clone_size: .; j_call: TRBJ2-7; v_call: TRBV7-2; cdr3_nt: TGTGCCAGCAGCTTAGCTGCGGGAGGGCACTACGAGCAGTACTTC; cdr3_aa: CASSLAAGGHYEQYF
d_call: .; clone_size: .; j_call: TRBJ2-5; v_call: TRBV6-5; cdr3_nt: TGTGCCAGCAGTATGACCTCAGGGGCCGGCGAGACCCAGTACTTC; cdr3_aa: CASSMTSGAGETQYF
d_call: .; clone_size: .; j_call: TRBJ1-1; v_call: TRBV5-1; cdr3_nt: TGCGCCAGCAGCTTGACTGAGTACACTGAAGCTTTCTTT; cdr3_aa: CASSLTEYTEAFF
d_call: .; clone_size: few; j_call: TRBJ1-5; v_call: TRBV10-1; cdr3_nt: TGCGCCAGCAGTGAGCAGGGCAGCAATCAGCCCCAGCATTTT; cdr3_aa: CASSEQGSNQPQHF
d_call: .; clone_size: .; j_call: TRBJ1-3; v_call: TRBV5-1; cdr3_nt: TGCGCCAGCAGCTTGGGAAGCTCTGGAAACACCATATATTTT; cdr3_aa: CASSLGSSGNTIYF
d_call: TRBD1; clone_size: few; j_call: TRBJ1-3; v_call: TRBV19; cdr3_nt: TGTGCCAGTACCACGCAGGGGGCAACTGGAAACACCATATATTTT; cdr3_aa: CASTTQGATGNTIYF
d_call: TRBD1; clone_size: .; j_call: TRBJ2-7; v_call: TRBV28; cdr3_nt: TGTGCCAGCAGCTTTATCTCTTACAGGGGATACGAGCAGTACTTC; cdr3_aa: CASSFISYRGYEQYF
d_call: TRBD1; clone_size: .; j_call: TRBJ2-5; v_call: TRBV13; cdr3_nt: TGTGCCAGCAGCTTAGGAGGACAGGGAGTGGGGGAGACCCAGTACTTC; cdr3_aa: CASSLGGQGVGETQYF
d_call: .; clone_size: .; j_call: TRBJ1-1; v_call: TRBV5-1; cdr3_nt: TGCGCCAGCAGCTTAGGGGTGGAAGGAACTGAAGCTTTCTTT; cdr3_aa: CASSLGVEGTEAFF
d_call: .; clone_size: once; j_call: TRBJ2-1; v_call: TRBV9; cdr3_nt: TGTGCCAGCAGCGTGCTTCAGGGGAACAATGAGCAGTTCTTC; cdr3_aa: CASSVLQGNNEQFF
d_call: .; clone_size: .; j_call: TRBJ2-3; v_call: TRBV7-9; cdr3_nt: TGTGCCAGCAGCTTAGAATTACGAGATACGCAGTATTTT; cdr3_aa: CASSLELRDTQYF
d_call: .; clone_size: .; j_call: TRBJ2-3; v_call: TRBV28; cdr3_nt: TGTGCCAGCAGTTTAGGTACAAGCTCAGATACGCAGTATTTT; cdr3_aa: CASSLGTSSDTQYF
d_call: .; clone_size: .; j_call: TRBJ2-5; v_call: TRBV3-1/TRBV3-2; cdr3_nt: TGTGCCAGCAGCCAAGACTTCGCCCCAGGGACCCAGTACTTC; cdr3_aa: CASSQDFAPGTQYF
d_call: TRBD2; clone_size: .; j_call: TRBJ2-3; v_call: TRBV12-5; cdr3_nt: TGTGCTAGTGGTTTGGCAAGCCGGACTAGTCGACGCACAGATACGCAGTATTTT; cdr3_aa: CASGLASRTSRRTDTQYF
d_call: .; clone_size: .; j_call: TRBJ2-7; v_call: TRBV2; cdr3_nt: TGTGCCAGCAGTGGTGTGGGGTACGAGCAGTACTTC; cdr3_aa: CASSGVGYEQYF